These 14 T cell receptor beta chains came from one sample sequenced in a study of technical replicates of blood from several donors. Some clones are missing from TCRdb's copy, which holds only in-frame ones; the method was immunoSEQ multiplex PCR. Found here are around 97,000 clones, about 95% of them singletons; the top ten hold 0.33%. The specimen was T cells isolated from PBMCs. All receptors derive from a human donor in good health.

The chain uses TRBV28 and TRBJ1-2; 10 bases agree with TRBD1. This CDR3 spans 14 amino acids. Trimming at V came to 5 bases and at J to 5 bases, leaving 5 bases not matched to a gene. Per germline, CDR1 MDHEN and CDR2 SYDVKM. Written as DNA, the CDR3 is TGTGCCAGCAGTGTGGGACAGGGGCTTTATGGCTACACCTTC. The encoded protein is CASSVGQGLYGYTF.

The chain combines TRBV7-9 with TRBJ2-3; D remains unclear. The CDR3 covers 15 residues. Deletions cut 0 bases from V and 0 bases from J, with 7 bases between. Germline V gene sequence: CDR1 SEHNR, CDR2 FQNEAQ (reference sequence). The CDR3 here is CASSLARSSTDTQYF. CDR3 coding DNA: TGTGCCAGCAGCTTAGCGCGGAGTAGCACAGATACGCAGTATTTT.

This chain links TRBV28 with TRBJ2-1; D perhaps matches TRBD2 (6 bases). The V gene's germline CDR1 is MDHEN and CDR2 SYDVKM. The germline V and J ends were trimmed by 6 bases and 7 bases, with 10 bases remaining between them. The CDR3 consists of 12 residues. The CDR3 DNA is TGTGCCAGCAGCCGACTAGGGAATGAGCAGTTCTTC. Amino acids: CASSRLGNEQFF. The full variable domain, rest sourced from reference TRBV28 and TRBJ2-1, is DVKVTQSSRYLVKRTGEKVFLECVQDMDHENMFWYRQDPGLGLRLIYFSYDVKMKEKGDIPEGYSVSREKKERFSLILESASTNQTSMYLCASSRLGNEQFFGPGTRLTVL.

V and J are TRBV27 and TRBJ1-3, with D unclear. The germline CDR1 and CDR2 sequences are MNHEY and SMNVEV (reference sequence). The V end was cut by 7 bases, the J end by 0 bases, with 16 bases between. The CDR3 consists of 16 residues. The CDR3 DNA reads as TGTGCCAGCACTGACCTTGGGAGAGGCTCTGGAAACACCATATATTTT. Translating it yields CASTDLGRGSGNTIYF.

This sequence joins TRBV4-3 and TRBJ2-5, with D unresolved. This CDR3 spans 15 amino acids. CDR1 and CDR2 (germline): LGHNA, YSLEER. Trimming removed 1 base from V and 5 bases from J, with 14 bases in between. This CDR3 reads CASSQGAGSIETQYF. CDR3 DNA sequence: TGCGCCAGCAGCCAAGGGGCCGGTTCCATCGAGACCCAGTACTTC.

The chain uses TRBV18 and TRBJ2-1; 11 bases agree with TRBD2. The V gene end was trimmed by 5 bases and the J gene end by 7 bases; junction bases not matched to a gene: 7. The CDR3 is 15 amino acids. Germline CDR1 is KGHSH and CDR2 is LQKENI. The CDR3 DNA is TGTGCCAGCTCAGTCACTAGCGGGAGCCGGAATGAGCAGTTCTTC. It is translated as CASSVTSGSRNEQFF.

For the CDR3, the DNA is TGTGCCAGCAGCGTCGGGGGGCGGGGGGACGCTAACTATGGCTACACCTTC. Translating it yields CASSVGGRGDANYGYTF. J is TRBJ1-2 and V is TRBV2; weak D call: TRBD1 (6 bases). This CDR3 has 17 residues. Between the trimmed V and J ends, which lost 6 bases and 0 bases, there was a span of 20 bases. Germline CDR1 is SNHLY and CDR2 is FYNNEI.

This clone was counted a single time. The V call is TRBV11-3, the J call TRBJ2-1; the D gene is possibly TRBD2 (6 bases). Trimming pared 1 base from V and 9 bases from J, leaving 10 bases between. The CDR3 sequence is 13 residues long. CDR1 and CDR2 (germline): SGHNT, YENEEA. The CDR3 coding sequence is TGTGCCAGCAGCTTAGGTGGGGGGATTGAGCAGTTCTTC. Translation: CASSLGGGIEQFF.

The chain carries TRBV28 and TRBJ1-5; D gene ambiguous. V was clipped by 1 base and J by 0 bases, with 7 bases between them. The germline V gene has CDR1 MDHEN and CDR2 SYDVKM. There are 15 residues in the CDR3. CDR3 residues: CASSLYVYSNQPQHF. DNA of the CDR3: TGTGCCAGCAGTTTATATGTGTATAGCAATCAGCCCCAGCATTTT.

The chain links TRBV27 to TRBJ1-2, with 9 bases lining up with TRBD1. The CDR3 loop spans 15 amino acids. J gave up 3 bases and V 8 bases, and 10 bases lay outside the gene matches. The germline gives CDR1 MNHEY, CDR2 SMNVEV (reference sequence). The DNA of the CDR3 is TGTGCCAGCTCCTCCGGGACAGGGATTGACTATGGCTACACCTTC. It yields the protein CASSSGTGIDYGYTF.

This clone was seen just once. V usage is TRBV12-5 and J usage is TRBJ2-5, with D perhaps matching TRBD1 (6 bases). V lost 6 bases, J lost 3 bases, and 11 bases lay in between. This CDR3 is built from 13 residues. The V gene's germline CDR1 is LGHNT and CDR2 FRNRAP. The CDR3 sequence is CASGGAGEETQYF. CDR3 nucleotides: TGTGCTAGTGGGGGGGCTGGGGAAGAGACCCAGTACTTC.

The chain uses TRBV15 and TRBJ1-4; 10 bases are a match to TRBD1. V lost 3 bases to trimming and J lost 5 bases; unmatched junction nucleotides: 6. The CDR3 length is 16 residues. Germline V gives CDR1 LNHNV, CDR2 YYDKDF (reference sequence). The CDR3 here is CATSRKTGQGNEKLFF. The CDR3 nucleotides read TGTGCCACCAGCAGGAAAACGGGACAGGGGAATGAAAAACTGTTTTTT.

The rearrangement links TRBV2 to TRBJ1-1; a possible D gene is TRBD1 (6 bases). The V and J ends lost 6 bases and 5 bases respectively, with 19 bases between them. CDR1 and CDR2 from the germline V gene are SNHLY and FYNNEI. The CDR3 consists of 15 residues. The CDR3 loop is CASSPLWGRGTEAFF. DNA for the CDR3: TGTGCCAGCAGCCCACTCTGGGGGCGGGGGACTGAAGCTTTCTTT.

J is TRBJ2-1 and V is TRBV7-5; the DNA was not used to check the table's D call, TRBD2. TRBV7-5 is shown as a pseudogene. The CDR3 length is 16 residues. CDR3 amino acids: CVRSPISESSYNEQFF. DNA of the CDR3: TGTGTCAGAAGCCCAATTAGCGAGAGCTCCTACAATGAGCAGTTCTTC.